These 32 T cell receptor beta chains share one sample of origin, sequenced in a study of neoadjuvant nivolumab and ipilimumab in lung cancer. The assay was immunoSEQ multiplex PCR, and TCRdb's table has in-frame clones only and misses some. Of about 4,000 clones listed, approximately 81% are singletons. This specimen was peripheral blood, taken after neoadjuvant nivolumab, alone or with ipilimumab, at or shortly before surgery. Receptors originate from an adult with non-small cell lung cancer.

This clone was counted a single time. The CDR3 sequence is CASSKEGSIYGYTF. Here the CDR3 DNA reads TGTGCCAGCAGCAAAGAAGGGAGCATCTATGGCTACACCTTC. The chain recombines TRBV21-1 with TRBJ1-2. TRBV21-1 is shown as a pseudogene. This CDR3 is 14 amino acids long.

The chain is built from TRBV5-1 and TRBJ1-2, with D uncertain. The V end was cut by 4 bases, the J end by 5 bases, with 24 bases between. The CDR3 has 17 residues. CDR1 and CDR2 from the germline V gene are SGHRS and YFSETQ. The DNA of the CDR3 is TGCGCCAGCAGCCCGGACGGGAGTGGGCTCTATGAATATGGCTACACCTTC. Its protein product is CASSPDGSGLYEYGYTF.

In this sample, this clone is large. The J gene is TRBJ2-7, the V gene TRBV5-1; TRBD1 aligns across 9 bases. Looked up from germline, CDR1 is SGHRS and CDR2 is YFSETQ. CDR3 length equals 14 residues. V lost 4 bases and J lost 2; bases outside the gene matches: 4. The CDR3 DNA reads as TGCGCCAGCAGCATCCGGGACAGGGCCTACGAGCAGTACTTC. This encodes CASSIRDRAYEQYF.

This clone was picked up one time. Written as DNA, the CDR3 is TGTGCCAGCAGACCAACGAGGGGGTTCGACGAGCAGTACTTC. Translating it yields CASRPTRGFDEQYF. The chain has TRBV27 and TRBJ2-7, with a weak D call TRBD1 (6 bases). This CDR3 comprises 14 residues. The V gene's germline CDR1 is MNHEY and CDR2 SMNVEV (reference sequence). The V gene lost 6 bases and the J gene lost 5 bases, with 17 bases spanning the gap.

This clone occurred once. This rearrangement joins TRBV10-3 to TRBJ1-4; TRBD1 agrees at 7 bases. CDR3 length: 13 amino acids. Germline-derived CDR1 and CDR2 are ENHRY and SYGVKD. Trimming cost V 10 bases and J 7 bases; bases outside gene matches: 9. The CDR3 bases are TGTGCCACCAGGGGGGACAAGGTTGAAAAACTGTTTTTT. Encoded protein: CATRGDKVEKLFF.

The chain carries TRBV5-1 and TRBJ2-3; tentative D call: TRBD1 (5 bases). The CDR3 runs to 16 residues. The V end lost 0 bases, the J end lost 1 base, and 12 bases lay between the germline ends. Germline V lookup: CDR1 SGHRS, CDR2 YFSETQ. The CDR3 sequence is CASSLGLRAGTDTQYF. The CDR3 coding sequence is TGCGCCAGCAGCTTGGGGCTCAGGGCGGGCACAGATACGCAGTATTTT.

CDR3 loop: CASSRTSGGSYEQYF. In DNA form, the CDR3 reads TGTGCCAGCAGCCGGACTAGCGGGGGCTCCTACGAGCAGTACTTC. V gene TRBV7-8 combines with J gene TRBJ2-7, with 13 positions matching TRBD2. With V trimmed by 5 bases and J by 0 bases, 1 base remained unmatched. The CDR3 runs 15 residues. Germline loops: CDR1 SGHVS, CDR2 FQNEAQ. Full variable domain (missing parts from reference TRBV7-8 and TRBJ2-7): GAGVSQSPRYKVAKRGQDVALRCDPISGHVSLFWYQQALGQGPEFLTYFQNEAQLDKSGLPSDRFFAERPEGSVSTLKIQRTQQEDSAVYLCASSRTSGGSYEQYFGPGTRLTVT.

The chain carries TRBV19 and TRBJ1-2; 8 bases are shared with TRBD1. With 3 bases clipped from V and 4 bases from J, the junction kept 4 bases outside the gene matches. CDR3 length equals 14 residues. From germline, CDR1 is LNHDA and CDR2 SQIVND (reference sequence). DNA of the CDR3: TGTGCCAGTAGTATGGGACAGGTTGGCTATGGCTACACCTTC. Translated: CASSMGQVGYGYTF.

J is TRBJ2-5 and V is TRBV29-1, with D perhaps matching TRBD2 (6 bases). Germline-derived CDR1 and CDR2 are SQVTM and ANQGSEA. The CDR3 has 12 amino acids. V dropped 2 bases and J dropped 2 bases, with 6 bases sitting between them. The chain's CDR3 is CSVERGQETQYF. The CDR3 DNA sequence: TGCAGCGTTGAACGGGGGCAAGAGACCCAGTACTTC. Drawing the rest from reference TRBV29-1 and TRBJ2-5, the complete variable domain is SAVISQKPSRDICQRGTSLTIQCQVDSQVTMMFWYRQQPGQSLTLIATANQGSEATYESGFVIDKFPISRPNLTFSTLTVSNMSPEDSSIYLCSVERGQETQYFGPGTRLLVL.

J is TRBJ1-1 and V is TRBV4-1, with 10 nucleotides matching TRBD1. V was clipped by 3 bases and J by 4 bases; unmatched bases: 5. Germline V gene sequence: CDR1 MGHRA, CDR2 YSYEKL. The CDR3 spans 15 residues. CDR3 in DNA: TGCGCCAGCAGCCAGGGACAGGGGTGGGTCACTGAAGCTTTCTTT. Its protein product is CASSQGQGWVTEAFF.

V and J are TRBV7-8 and TRBJ1-2; D remains ambiguous. V lost 5 bases and J 8 bases, leaving 15 bases between the germline ends. This CDR3 contains 13 residues. Germline CDR1 is SGHVS and CDR2 is FQNEAQ. This CDR3 reads CASSHGRFGGYTF. The DNA of the CDR3 is TGTGCCAGCAGCCATGGACGGTTCGGGGGCTACACCTTC.

The chain uses TRBV11-2 and TRBJ1-6; no clear D gene. The CDR3 totals 17 residues. CDR1 is SGHAT and CDR2 is FQNNGV in the germline V gene. Trimming pared 5 bases from V and 7 bases from J, leaving 21 bases between. The CDR3: CASSPRLDYLLNSPLHF. CDR3 nucleotide sequence: TGTGCCAGCAGCCCTAGACTAGACTACTTATTAAATTCACCCCTCCACTTT.

DNA of the CDR3: TGTGCCAGCAGCCAAGGGTCGACGGGGCACGAGCAGTACTTC. Its translation: CASSQGSTGHEQYF. The chain is built from TRBV7-9 and TRBJ2-7, with D perhaps being TRBD1 or TRBD2 (5 bases each). Trimming stripped 5 bases from V and 5 bases from J, with 16 bases between. Germline V gene data show CDR1 as SEHNR and CDR2 as FQNEAQ (reference sequence). The CDR3 extends over 14 amino acids.

The V and J genes are TRBV19 and TRBJ1-2; D remains ambiguous. Germline V gene lookup returns CDR1 LNHDA and CDR2 SQIVND (reference sequence). The V and J ends lost 4 bases and 4 bases respectively, with 16 bases between them. The CDR3 is 15 residues long. CDR3: CASSTSPGRSYGYTF. The CDR3 DNA sequence: TGTGCCAGTAGTACATCCCCAGGACGGAGCTATGGCTACACCTTC.

The V call is TRBV5-1, the J call TRBJ2-5; D is perhaps TRBD1 (6 bases). Trimming shortened V by 5 bases and J by 1 base, and 9 bases separated the two germline ends. The CDR3 spans 13 residues. From germline, CDR1 is SGHRS and CDR2 YFSETQ. In DNA, the CDR3 is TGCGCCAGCAGGTGGGACACCCAAGAGACCCAGTACTTC. Translating gives CASRWDTQETQYF.

The chain carries TRBV5-1 and TRBJ1-2, with D uncertain. Trimming left V 0 bases short and J 8 bases short, with 11 bases between. The CDR3 is 13 residues long. Per germline, CDR1 SGHRS and CDR2 YFSETQ. The CDR3 loop is CASSLGTGLGYTF. The CDR3, as DNA: TGCGCCAGCAGCTTGGGAACGGGTCTAGGCTACACCTTC.

This rearrangement joins TRBV5-5 to TRBJ1-2, with D unclear. Germline V gene sequence: CDR1 SGHKS, CDR2 YYEKEE (reference sequence). This CDR3 comprises 14 residues. V was pared by 4 bases and J by 4 bases, with 14 bases between. The CDR3 region has the DNA TGTGCCAGCAGCAACACACCTACCGGCTATGGCTACACCTTC. Translating gives CASSNTPTGYGYTF.

This clone was detected only a few times. V gene TRBV19 combines with J gene TRBJ1-2; possible D gene TRBD1, 5 bases. Deletions cut 7 bases from V and 4 bases from J, with 13 bases between. The germline CDR1 and CDR2 sequences are LNHDA and SQIVND (reference sequence). The length of the CDR3 is 13 residues. The CDR3 DNA reads TGTGCCAGTACCTTTGGGGGAGTCTATGGCTACACCTTC. Protein: CASTFGGVYGYTF.

This chain joins TRBV10-3 and TRBJ2-5, with TRBD2 matching 7 bases. CDR1 is ENHRY and CDR2 is SYGVKD in the germline V gene. This CDR3 spans 16 amino acids. J was trimmed by 5 bases and V by 4 bases; bases with no gene match: 13. The CDR3, as DNA: TGTGCCATCAGTGCTGGGGGTGCGGGAGCTGGGGAGACCCAGTACTTC. Encoded protein: CAISAGGAGAGETQYF.

In this sample, this clone turned up a few times. The J gene is TRBJ1-1, the V gene TRBV5-6; TRBD1 matches 8 bases. CDR3 size: 12 residues. The germline CDR1 and CDR2 sequences are SGHDT and YYEEEE. After removal of 3 bases from V and 7 bases from J, the junction contained 2 bases not matched to a gene. This chain's CDR3 is CASSWTGLEAFF. DNA of the CDR3: TGTGCCAGCAGCTGGACAGGGCTTGAAGCTTTCTTT.

Comment on this clone: Different DNA sequences within this sample yield the same CDR3. The V gene is TRBV19, the J gene TRBJ2-5; 8 bases map to TRBD2. Germline V lookup: CDR1 LNHDA, CDR2 SQIVND (reference sequence). The CDR3 runs to 14 residues. The V gene end was trimmed by 1 base and the J gene end by 5 bases; junction bases not matched to a gene: 3. The CDR3 spells CASSIGGGGETQYF. The CDR3 nucleotides are TGTGCCAGTAGTATAGGAGGCGGGGGGGAGACCCAGTACTTC.

This clone came up once. The chain carries TRBV18 and TRBJ1-3, with D hard to call. The CDR3 consists of 17 residues. Germline CDR1 KGHSH, CDR2 LQKENI. Trimming removed 4 bases from V and 0 bases from J, with 16 bases in between. As DNA, the CDR3 is TGTGCCAGCTCACGCCCCCCGTACGGGGACTCTGGAAACACCATATATTTT. This sequence encodes CASSRPPYGDSGNTIYF.

For the CDR3, the DNA is TGTGCCAGCAGCGTAGGTCCAGGGACGACTGAAGCTTTCTTT. It encodes CASSVGPGTTEAFF. The V gene is TRBV9, the J gene TRBJ1-1, with D possibly matching TRBD1 (5 bases). The CDR3 spans 14 residues. Germline CDR1 is SGDLS and CDR2 is YYNGEE. Trimming stripped 0 bases from V and 5 bases from J, with 11 bases between.

This clone was observed once. V is TRBV29-1 and J is TRBJ1-1, with TRBD1 as a possible D gene (6 bases). Per the germline V gene, CDR1 is SQVTM and CDR2 is ANQGSEA. V gave up 5 bases and J gave up 4 bases, with 14 bases separating them. The CDR3 contains 13 residues. CDR3 nucleotide sequence: TGCAGCGTTTACCGGGACACGGTCACTGAAGCTTTCTTT. Translation gives CSVYRDTVTEAFF.

The chain has TRBV15 and TRBJ1-3, with no clear D. CDR1 and CDR2 (germline): LNHNV, YYDKDF (reference sequence). CDR3 length equals 15 residues. V was trimmed by 0 bases and J by 4 bases, leaving 10 bases between them. The CDR3 is CATSRELGNGNTIYF. Written as DNA, the CDR3 is TGTGCCACCAGCAGAGAGTTAGGGAACGGAAACACCATATATTTT. The full variable domain, in which reference TRBV15 and TRBJ1-3 provide the parts outside the CDR3, is DAMVIQNPRYQVTQFGKPVTLSCSQTLNHNVMYWYQQKSSQAPKLLFHYYDKDFNNEADTPDNFQSRRPNTSFCFLDIRSPGLGDTAMYLCATSRELGNGNTIYFGEGSWLTVV.

The J gene is TRBJ1-2, the V gene TRBV13; 8 positions match TRBD1. Per germline, CDR1 PRHDT and CDR2 FYEKMQ (reference sequence). V gave up 5 bases and J gave up 0 bases; unmatched junction bases: 14. This CDR3 region has 18 residues. CDR3 residues: CASSQLLGQGTTNYGYTF. The CDR3 region has the DNA TGTGCCAGCAGCCAACTCCTTGGACAGGGAACAACTAACTATGGCTACACCTTC.

The DNA of the CDR3 is TGTGCCAGCAGCTGGGGACAGGGGAACACTGAAGCTTTCTTT. Translating it yields CASSWGQGNTEAFF. The chain has TRBV7-9 and TRBJ1-1; 9 bases align to TRBD1. The germline CDR1 and CDR2 sequences are SEHNR and FQNEAQ (reference sequence). The V and J ends lost 4 bases and 1 base, in that order; junction bases with no gene match: 1. The CDR3 covers 14 residues.

The CDR3 is CASSLAGTGGSEQYF. CDR3 DNA: TGTGCCAGCAGTTTGGCCGGGACAGGAGGGTCCGAGCAGTACTTC. The rearrangement uses TRBV28 and TRBJ2-7; 8 nucleotides agree with TRBD1. This CDR3 has 15 residues. Germline V gives CDR1 MDHEN, CDR2 SYDVKM. Trimming at V came to 3 bases and at J to 6 bases, leaving 10 bases not matched to a gene.

The rearrangement links TRBV5-1 to TRBJ2-7, with TRBD2 as a possible D gene (5 bases). V lost 0 bases, J lost 7 bases, and 11 bases lay in between. Germline V gives CDR1 SGHRS, CDR2 YFSETQ. The CDR3 runs 13 residues. The CDR3 here is CASSLGHTGEQYF. DNA of the CDR3: TGCGCCAGCAGCTTGGGCCACACGGGGGAGCAGTACTTC.

About this clone itself: At one boundary the junction diverges from the germline segment, which might be a read error. This chain joins TRBV10-3 and TRBJ1-2; TRBD1 might be the D (5 bases). This CDR3 has 13 residues. Germline CDR1 reads ENHRY; CDR2 reads SYGVKD. The CDR3 DNA reads as TGTGCCATCAGTGAGTCTAACGAGCAGGGCTTGGTCTTC. Amino acids: CAISESNEQGLVF.

This rearrangement joins TRBV6-1 to TRBJ1-6; no definite D call. The germline V gene has CDR1 MNHNS and CDR2 SASEGT. The CDR3 has 14 amino acids. V dropped 2 bases and J dropped 10 bases, with 12 bases sitting between them. CDR3 sequence reads: CASSEIAVYSPLHF. The CDR3 nucleotides are TGTGCCAGCAGTGAAATTGCCGTCTACTCACCCCTCCACTTT.

The rearrangement uses TRBV7-3 and TRBJ1-1; D is undetermined. The germline gives CDR1 SGHTA, CDR2 FQGTGA. Trimming took off 7 bases at V and 1 base at J, with 13 bases between the two ends. This CDR3 has 14 residues. This CDR3 reads CASNMGPPNTEAFF. CDR3 in DNA: TGTGCCAGCAACATGGGCCCTCCGAACACTGAAGCTTTCTTT.